Presented here are 24 T cell receptor beta chains from one specimen sequenced in a study of CD8+ T cells in alopecia areata. RNA extraction and reverse transcription yielded cDNA as sequencing template. TCRdb's copy holds only in-frame clones and misses some; the assay was immunoSEQ multiplex PCR. The repertoire holds about 220,000 clones, with approximately 57% as singletons. Treatment given: oral pan-JAK inhibitor, 5-10 mg twice daily. The sequenced sample was CD4+ T cells sorted from blood, obtained at week 4, from a patient treated with tofacitinib. Receptors originate from a human donor with alopecia areata.

This clone occurred a few times. The chain joins TRBV19 to TRBJ2-2; D remains unclear. Germline V gene data show CDR1 as LNHDA and CDR2 as SQIVND (reference sequence). V was pared by 6 bases and J by 5 bases, with 13 bases between. The CDR3 totals 14 residues. CDR3 sequence reads: CASSVGPETGELFF. CDR3 DNA sequence: TGTGCCAGTAGCGTTGGGCCCGAAACCGGGGAGCTGTTTTTT.

The CDR3 spells CASSPAAGRNSPLHF. The DNA of the CDR3 is TGTGCCAGCTCACCCGCTGCAGGGCGTAATTCACCCCTCCACTTT. The chain carries TRBV18 and TRBJ1-6; maybe TRBD1 (5 bases). The V and J ends lost 3 bases and 6 bases respectively, with 12 bases between them. This CDR3 is 15 amino acids long. Germline CDR1 KGHSH, CDR2 LQKENI.

In this sample, this clone turned up a few times. The chain joins TRBV29-1 to TRBJ1-3; unclear D gene. Germline-derived CDR1 and CDR2 are SQVTM and ANQGSEA. This CDR3 contains 14 residues. V was cut by 4 bases and J by 0 bases, with 10 bases left in between. CDR3 nucleotide sequence: TGCAGCGTTGTTTCCCCCTCCTCTGGAAACACCATATATTTT. Amino acid sequence: CSVVSPSSGNTIYF.

This clone was seen more than once but under ten times. The chain carries TRBV29-1 and TRBJ2-7; 8 bases line up with TRBD1. The CDR3 sequence is 13 residues long. Germline V CDR1 and CDR2: SQVTM, ANQGSEA. The trim removed 7 bases at V and 5 bases at J, leaving 10 bases unmatched. For the CDR3, the DNA is TGCAGCGCCAACCTGGACAGGGACCACGAGCAGTACTTC. It translates to CSANLDRDHEQYF.

This clone occurred many times. The CDR3 DNA reads TGTGCCAGTGGACCGGGCCAAAGCTCTGGGGCCAACGTCCTGACTTTC. Protein: CASGPGQSSGANVLTF. The rearrangement uses TRBV19 and TRBJ2-6; D is unresolved. The germline V gene encodes CDR1 LNHDA and CDR2 SQIVND (reference sequence). The CDR3 spans 16 residues. V lost 8 bases and J lost 0, with 14 bases in between.

This chain connects TRBV29-1 to TRBJ2-2; 10 bases map to TRBD2. CDR1 and CDR2 from the germline V gene are SQVTM and ANQGSEA. The CDR3 runs 14 residues. V lost 4 bases, J lost 7 bases, and 6 bases stayed unmatched. CDR3 sequence (DNA): TGCAGCGTTGCGATAGCGGGGGGCCACGGGGAGCTGTTTTTT. It specifies CSVAIAGGHGELFF.

The V and J genes are TRBV2 and TRBJ1-1; TRBD1 matches at 8 bases. J gave up 0 bases and V 5 bases, and 2 bases lay outside the gene matches. The CDR3 runs 14 residues. Germline CDR1 SNHLY, CDR2 FYNNEI. CDR3 DNA sequence: TGTGCCAGCAGTCCGGACAGGGTGAACACTGAAGCTTTCTTT. The encoded protein is CASSPDRVNTEAFF.

About this clone itself: A junction end diverges from the germline sequence, so it may reflect a read error. This chain joins TRBV5-6 and TRBJ1-2, with TRBD1 matching over 9 bases. The CDR3 is 13 amino acids. CDR1 and CDR2 (germline): SGHDT, YYEEEE. In nucleotides, the CDR3 is TGTGCCAGCAGGTTGGGACAGGGAGGTGGCTACACCTTC. It translates to CASRLGQGGGYTF. Using reference TRBV5-6 and TRBJ1-2 for the parts outside the CDR3, the full variable domain is DAGVTQSPTHLIKTRGQQVTLRCSPKSGHDTVSWYQQALGQGPQFIFQYYEEEERQRGNFPDRFSGHQFPNYSSELNVNALLLGDSALYLCASRLGQGGGYTFGSGTRLTVV.

This clone was observed a few times. The chain uses TRBV19 and TRBJ2-6, with TRBD2 matching 7 bases. CDR1 is LNHDA, CDR2 SQIVND, per germline (reference sequence). CDR3 size: 19 residues. Trimming cost V 5 bases and J 0 bases; bases outside gene matches: 13. This chain's CDR3 is CASSRRSAGPGSGANVLTF. DNA of the CDR3: TGTGCCAGTAGTCGACGGTCAGCGGGGCCGGGCTCTGGGGCCAACGTCCTGACTTTC.

The rearrangement links TRBV2 to TRBJ2-1; 10 positions agree with TRBD2. CDR1 is SNHLY, CDR2 FYNNEI, per germline. The CDR3 contains 17 residues. The junction had 15 bases not matched to a gene; V was cut back by 5 bases and J by 8 bases. CDR3 protein: CASSPRLAGMGLYEQFF. CDR3 nucleotides: TGTGCCAGCAGTCCACGACTAGCGGGTATGGGTCTCTATGAGCAGTTCTTC.

This clone was counted between two and nine times. The rearrangement joins TRBV29-1 to TRBJ2-2, with TRBD1 matching 7 bases. Germline lookup yields CDR1 SQVTM and CDR2 ANQGSEA. The CDR3 length is 13 residues. The V segment lost 5 bases and the J segment 4 bases; nucleotides outside the gene matches: 4. CDR3 nucleotide sequence: TGCAGCGTTTACGGGACAGCCACCGGGGAGCTGTTTTTT. Translation: CSVYGTATGELFF.

The V call is TRBV10-3, the J call TRBJ1-1; D is ambiguous. Germline V gene sequence: CDR1 ENHRY, CDR2 SYGVKD. This CDR3 is 13 amino acids long. The ends were cut back, 0 bases at V and 4 bases at J, with 6 bases in the middle. The CDR3 loop reads CAISESEGTEAFF. CDR3 nucleotide sequence: TGTGCCATCAGTGAGTCTGAGGGCACTGAAGCTTTCTTT.

V usage is TRBV19 and J usage is TRBJ1-1; 8 nucleotides line up with TRBD1. CDR1 LNHDA and CDR2 SQIVND come from the germline V gene (reference sequence). With V trimmed by 6 bases and J by 3 bases, 6 bases remained unmatched. This CDR3 spans 14 amino acids. The CDR3 loop is CASRGRGQDTEAFF. In DNA form, the CDR3 reads TGTGCCAGTAGAGGCAGGGGGCAGGACACTGAAGCTTTCTTT. The full variable domain, its missing parts supplied by reference TRBV19 and TRBJ1-1, is DGGITQSPKYLFRKEGQNVTLSCEQNLNHDAMYWYRQDPGQGLRLIYYSQIVNDFQKGDIAEGYSVSREKKESFPLTVTSAQKNPTAFYLCASRGRGQDTEAFFGQGTRLTVV.

This chain connects TRBV29-1 to TRBJ2-7; weak D call: TRBD1 (5 bases). The CDR3 has 13 amino acids. The V and J ends lost 1 base and 7 bases respectively, with 14 bases between them. Germline V CDR1 and CDR2: SQVTM, ANQGSEA. CDR3 sequence (DNA): TGCAGCGTTGAAGTTCAGGGTATGTGGGAGCAGTACTTC. It specifies CSVEVQGMWEQYF.

V gene TRBV5-6 combines with J gene TRBJ1-2; TRBD1 is a possible D gene (5 bases). CDR1 is SGHDT and CDR2 is YYEEEE in the germline V gene. The CDR3 runs to 17 residues. The V end lost 0 bases, the J end lost 1 base, and 16 bases lay between the germline ends. The CDR3 reads CASSLARQRDLNYGYTF. CDR3 in DNA: TGTGCCAGCAGCTTGGCCCGACAGCGGGATCTTAACTATGGCTACACCTTC.

This chain joins TRBV5-1 and TRBJ1-1; no firm D call. The CDR3 runs 12 residues. V gave up 0 bases and J gave up 7 bases, with 7 bases separating them. Germline lookup yields CDR1 SGHRS and CDR2 YFSETQ. CDR3 nucleotides: TGCGCCAGCAGCTTGGGGAAGGGTGAAGCTTTCTTT. It is translated as CASSLGKGEAFF.

This rearrangement joins TRBV2 to TRBJ2-3; 12 nucleotides match TRBD2. After removal of 2 bases from V and 4 bases from J, the junction contained 4 bases not matched to a gene. Looked up from germline, CDR1 is SNHLY and CDR2 is FYNNEI. The CDR3 contains 16 residues. This chain's CDR3 is CASSELAGGPPDTQYF. DNA of the CDR3: TGTGCCAGCAGTGAACTAGCGGGGGGGCCACCAGATACGCAGTATTTT.

This chain uses TRBV10-3 with TRBJ2-1; D not certain. V lost 3 bases to trimming and J lost 9 bases, with 6 bases between them. Germline assignment: CDR1 ENHRY and CDR2 SYGVKD. This CDR3 is built from 11 residues. The CDR3 reads CAISDRIEQFF. DNA of the CDR3: TGTGCCATCAGTGACCGTATTGAGCAGTTCTTC.

The chain has TRBV30 and TRBJ1-5; D remains ambiguous. This CDR3 is built from 13 residues. The germline CDR1 and CDR2 sequences are GTSNPN and SVGIG (reference sequence). V shed 0 bases and J shed 5 bases, with 8 bases lying between them. The CDR3 loop reads CAWSVSPDQPQHF. The DNA of the CDR3 is TGTGCCTGGAGTGTGAGTCCAGATCAGCCCCAGCATTTT.

This clone was seen a few times. This chain links TRBV6-5 with TRBJ1-4; 7 bases fit TRBD1. The CDR3 is 13 amino acids. From germline, CDR1 is MNHEY and CDR2 SVGAGI. V gave up 1 base and J gave up 12 bases; unmatched junction bases: 5. The CDR3 reads CASSYFGTEELFF. The CDR3 DNA sequence: TGTGCCAGCAGTTACTTTGGGACAGAAGAACTGTTTTTT.

The V gene is TRBV12-2, the J gene TRBJ2-5; whether TRBD2, the table's D call, matches the DNA was not checked. TRBV12-2 is given as a pseudogene. This CDR3 has 14 residues. The CDR3 here is CASRPTRVGETQYF. DNA of the CDR3: TGTGCAAGTCGCCCGACTAGGGTGGGAGAGACCCAGTACTTC.

This clone came up a few times. The V call is TRBV5-6, the J call TRBJ2-5, with 8 bases aligning to TRBD1. Unmatched junction bases numbered 7, after V lost 4 bases and J lost 2 bases. Germline V gives CDR1 SGHDT, CDR2 YYEEEE. The CDR3 runs 15 residues. The CDR3 nucleotides read TGTGCCAGCAGCGGGAGTGGACAGGGACAAGAGACCCAGTACTTC. It translates to CASSGSGQGQETQYF.

The rearrangement joins TRBV29-1 to TRBJ1-2, with TRBD1 as a possible D gene (5 bases). Germline lookup yields CDR1 SQVTM and CDR2 ANQGSEA. Trimming removed 4 bases from V and 2 bases from J, with 17 bases in between. The CDR3 spans 15 residues. CDR3 DNA: TGCAGCGTTGCAGAGGGGCGGGGTGTCAACTATGGCTACACCTTC. Protein sequence: CSVAEGRGVNYGYTF.

The genes are TRBV30 and TRBJ1-3; no reliable D call. The germline CDR1 and CDR2 sequences are GTSNPN and SVGIG (reference sequence). V was trimmed by 7 bases and J by 0 bases, leaving 7 bases between them. The CDR3 consists of 12 residues. CDR3 nucleotides: TGTGCCTCAACTCACTCTGGAAACACCATATATTTT. Translation gives CASTHSGNTIYF.